This T cell receptor beta chain emerged from a study of cytomegalovirus exposure and HLA in healthy donors. The study, taken as a whole, reports: Researchers reported that a few CMV-associated chains were confirmed in vitro as CMV antigen-specific.

To note about this clone: Its target is not known.

Clones were sequenced by immunoSEQ multiplex PCR, and TCRdb holds only the in-frame ones, with some missing. The sample records 190,000 or so clones, 65% to 85% being singletons. Sequenced sample: PBMCs. This receptor was obtained from a woman under 30 in good health and CMV-seropositive.

CDR3 sequence: CASQQGALSYTF. CDR3 coding DNA: TGTGCCAGCCAACAGGGGGCCTTAAGCTACACCTTC. The chain recombines TRBV6-1 with TRBJ1-2, with 9 bases matching TRBD1. The CDR3 extends over 12 amino acids. The V and J ends lost 8 bases and 9 bases, in that order; junction bases with no gene match: 7. The V gene's germline CDR1 is MNHNS and CDR2 SASEGT.